One and the same sample provided the 28 T cell receptor beta chains below, sequenced in a study of metastatic and nonmetastatic thyroid tumors. Thyroid surgery had not been preceded by any treatment in any patient. With MiXCR, TCRdb reprocessed the PCR reads. The profile covers about 7,000 clones, with approximately 40% appearing a single time and 40% taken by the ten largest. Material: tumor tissue. The receptor set was obtained from a female donor with papillary thyroid cancer or a benign thyroid nodule (not recorded which). Some clones in this sample may be carry-over from other donors' samples.

This clone was seen just once. The chain employs TRBV7-9 and TRBJ2-7; D is perhaps TRBD1 (6 bases). The germline V gene encodes CDR1 SEHNR and CDR2 FQNEAQ (reference sequence). This CDR3 spans 14 amino acids. Trimming cost V 4 bases and J 9 bases, with 19 bases left between them. CDR3 sequence (DNA): TGTGCCAGCAGCTCATCTCCGGGACATTGGGGGCAGTACTTC. Translated: CASSSSPGHWGQYF.

This clone showed up many times. The junction shows a germline mismatch at one end, possibly a read error. The chain employs TRBV11-2 and TRBJ2-3, with 8 bases lining up with TRBD2. CDR3 length: 18 amino acids. Germline V gene data show CDR1 as SGHAT and CDR2 as FQNNGV. CDR3 in amino acids: CANSSRSGIGYGTDTQYF. In DNA form, the CDR3 reads TGTGCCAACAGCTCCCGTAGCGGGATAGGTTATGGCACAGATACGCAGTATTTT.

The sample holds a few counts of this clone. V and J are TRBV28 and TRBJ2-2, with unresolved D. Germline CDR1 MDHEN, CDR2 SYDVKM. The CDR3 runs 13 residues. The germline V and J ends were trimmed by 3 bases and 4 bases, with 6 bases remaining between them. The CDR3 is CASSLVGTGELFF. The CDR3 DNA reads TGTGCCAGCAGTTTGGTGGGCACCGGGGAGCTGTTTTTT.

This clone has a handful of counts. The V call is TRBV12-3 or TRBV12-4, the J call TRBJ2-7; 7 nucleotides match TRBD2. The CDR3 has 13 amino acids. V lost 6 bases and J lost 7; bases outside the gene matches: 9. The CDR3 DNA sequence: TGTGCCAGCAGCGCTGCGGGAGTTCGGGAGCAGTACTTC. It codes for CASSAAGVREQYF.

The genes are TRBV2 and TRBJ2-5, with D tentatively TRBD2 (6 bases). CDR1 is SNHLY, CDR2 FYNNEI, per germline. V lost 6 bases and J 4 bases, leaving 15 bases between the germline ends. This CDR3 has 14 amino acids. The DNA of the CDR3 is TGTGCCAGCAGCCGGGACCCCGGGGGAGAGACCCAGTACTTC. Translated, it gives CASSRDPGGETQYF. Combining the CDR3 with reference TRBV2 and TRBJ2-5 gives the whole variable domain EPEVTQTPSHQVTQMGQEVILRCVPISNHLYFYWYRQILGQKVEFLVSFYNNEISEKSEIFDDQFSVERPDGSNFTLKIRSTKLEDSAMYFCASSRDPGGETQYFGPGTRLLVL.

J is TRBJ2-7 and V is TRBV7-9, with unresolved D. The germline gives CDR1 SEHNR, CDR2 FQNEAQ (reference sequence). Trimming took off 5 bases at V and 5 bases at J, with 10 bases between the two ends. CDR3 length: 12 amino acids. CDR3 DNA sequence: TGTGCCAGCAGCCTCTCGCCCGACGAGCAGTACTTC. It yields the protein CASSLSPDEQYF.

The rearrangement links TRBV6-6 to TRBJ1-4; the D is unclear. CDR3 length: 16 amino acids. Germline loops: CDR1 MNHNY, CDR2 SVGAGI (reference sequence). Between the trimmed V and J ends, which lost 2 bases and 0 bases, there was a span of 10 bases. The CDR3 DNA sequence: TGTGCCAGCAGTTACACAGCCAGCACAACTAATGAAAAACTGTTTTTT. As protein: CASSYTASTTNEKLFF.

This chain links TRBV6-1 with TRBJ1-3; 9 nucleotides line up with TRBD1. From germline, CDR1 is MNHNS and CDR2 SASEGT. V lost 6 bases to trimming and J lost 3 bases; unmatched junction nucleotides: 3. CDR3 length: 14 amino acids. The CDR3, as DNA: TGTGCCAGCAGGCCGGACAGGGGTGGAAACACCATATATTTT. Residues: CASRPDRGGNTIYF.

The sample holds a few counts of this clone. The gene calls are TRBV6-1 and TRBJ1-3; 8 bases match TRBD1. The V segment lost 7 bases and the J segment 8 bases; nucleotides outside the gene matches: 13. Germline V CDR1 and CDR2: MNHNS, SASEGT. The CDR3 loop spans 15 amino acids. The CDR3 DNA is TGTGCCAGCAACCTGGCAGGGGGCGCGGAAGACACCATATATTTT. This encodes CASNLAGGAEDTIYF.

This clone has a handful of counts. V gene TRBV28 combines with J gene TRBJ2-7; TRBD2 aligns across 13 bases. CDR1 and CDR2 (germline): MDHEN, SYDVKM. The CDR3 is 15 residues long. The V gene end was trimmed by 4 bases and the J gene end by 1 base; junction bases not matched to a gene: 1. The CDR3 coding sequence is TGTGCCAGCAGTTCGACTAGCGGGAGGTCCTACGAGCAGTACTTC. Encoded protein: CASSSTSGRSYEQYF.

The gene calls are TRBV4-1 and TRBJ2-7; 12 bases are a match to TRBD2. CDR1 MGHRA and CDR2 YSYEKL come from the germline V gene. V lost 1 base and J lost 1; bases outside the gene matches: 2. This CDR3 comprises 16 residues. This chain's CDR3 is CASSQALAGGSYEQYF. The CDR3 nucleotides read TGCGCCAGCAGCCAAGCACTAGCGGGAGGTTCCTACGAGCAGTACTTC.

CDR3 bases: TGTGCCAGCAGCCAAACCCCAGGGACAGGGGTCCCCTACGAGCAGTACTTC. Its protein product is CASSQTPGTGVPYEQYF. The chain combines TRBV3-1 with TRBJ2-7; 10 bases fit TRBD1. Trimming at V came to 2 bases and at J to 2 bases, leaving 9 bases not matched to a gene. The CDR3 runs 17 residues. Germline CDR1 is LGHDT and CDR2 is YNNKEL (reference sequence).

This chain links TRBV27 with TRBJ1-1; D is uncertain. This CDR3 contains 13 residues. Deletions cut 2 bases from V and 1 base from J, with 5 bases between. In germline, CDR1 is MNHEY, CDR2 SMNVEV (reference sequence). Here the CDR3 DNA reads TGTGCCAGCAGTTTACAAGGGAACACTGAAGCTTTCTTT. Residues: CASSLQGNTEAFF.

This clone is judged hyperexpanded. Other DNA sequences from this sample encode an identical CDR3 as well. This chain connects TRBV6-5 to TRBJ2-7; no reliable D call. Trimming removed 0 bases from V and 0 bases from J, with 3 bases in between. Germline V gene sequence: CDR1 MNHEY, CDR2 SVGAGI. The CDR3 runs to 13 residues. The CDR3 region has the DNA TGTGCCAGCAGTTACTCTGGCTCCTACGAGCAGTACTTC. It specifies CASSYSGSYEQYF.

This clone was found a few times. The chain joins TRBV2 to TRBJ2-5, with a tentative D call TRBD2 (5 bases). The CDR3 has 15 residues. Germline CDR1 SNHLY, CDR2 FYNNEI. Trimming cost V 2 bases and J 6 bases, with 16 bases left between them. The chain's CDR3 is CASSERSLAGKTQYF. For the CDR3, the DNA is TGTGCCAGCAGTGAAAGGTCGCTAGCTGGGAAGACCCAGTACTTC.

This clone showed up many times. This may come from a read error, since a much larger clone is one base off. Other DNA sequences of this sample code for an identical CDR3. The CDR3 protein is CASRLGLAGDNEQFF. The CDR3 DNA sequence: TGCGCCAGCAGGCTAGGACTAGCGGGGGACAATGAGCAGTTCTTC. The chain combines TRBV4-1 with TRBJ2-1; 13 bases match TRBD2. With 6 bases clipped from V and 5 bases from J, the junction kept 4 bases outside the gene matches. CDR1 MGHRA and CDR2 YSYEKL come from the germline V gene. This CDR3 region has 15 residues.

This clone was recorded at least ten times. The rearrangement links TRBV2 to TRBJ2-2; D perhaps matches TRBD1 (5 bases). Trimming took off 4 bases at V and 6 bases at J, with 15 bases between the two ends. The CDR3 has 15 amino acids. CDR1 is SNHLY, CDR2 FYNNEI, per germline. The CDR3 sequence is CASSVNGPRAGELFF. As DNA, the CDR3 is TGTGCCAGCAGTGTTAACGGTCCCAGGGCCGGGGAGCTGTTTTTT.

This chain uses TRBV28 with TRBJ1-6, with D maybe TRBD1 (6 bases). The CDR3 extends over 16 amino acids. The V end lost 3 bases, the J end lost 7 bases, and 16 bases lay between the germline ends. From germline, CDR1 is MDHEN and CDR2 SYDVKM. The CDR3 nucleotides read TGTGCCAGCAGTTTGAGTGGTGGACAGCCCAATTCACCCCTCCACTTT. It codes for CASSLSGGQPNSPLHF.

The genes are TRBV20-1 and TRBJ2-5; either TRBD1 or TRBD2 may supply D (5 bases each). V lost 4 bases to trimming and J lost 0 bases, with 21 bases between them. Germline V gene lookup returns CDR1 DFQATT and CDR2 SNEGSKA (reference sequence). This CDR3 is built from 17 residues. CDR3 nucleotide sequence: TGCAGTGCTACCCGAGGGGCGCTCCTACTGTACCAAGAGACCCAGTACTTC. Protein product: CSATRGALLLYQETQYF.

This clone turned up a few times. The chain is built from TRBV27 and TRBJ2-3, with D possibly TRBD2 on 7 matching bases. The CDR3 extends over 15 amino acids. Germline loops: CDR1 MNHEY, CDR2 SMNVEV (reference sequence). The germline V and J ends were trimmed by 3 bases and 3 bases, with 13 bases remaining between them. DNA for the CDR3: TGTGCCAGCAGTTTTATAGGGGGGGGTACAGATACGCAGTATTTT. Its protein product is CASSFIGGGTDTQYF.

This clone was seen ten or more times. V is TRBV7-8 and J is TRBJ2-3; D not resolved. The CDR3 runs 13 residues. The germline gives CDR1 SGHVS, CDR2 FQNEAQ. V lost 4 bases, J lost 0 bases, and 5 bases lay in between. The DNA for the CDR3 is TGTGCCAGCAGCTCTCTAAGCACAGATACGCAGTATTTT. Protein sequence: CASSSLSTDTQYF.

Regarding this clone: Distinct nucleotide sequences in the sample also encode this CDR3. This chain links TRBV11-2 with TRBJ1-5, with D perhaps TRBD1 (5 bases). This CDR3 comprises 16 residues. The V gene's germline CDR1 is SGHAT and CDR2 FQNNGV. Trimming cost V 1 base and J 1 base, with 11 bases left between them. The CDR3 sequence is CASSLGGDPSNQPQHF. For the CDR3, the DNA is TGTGCCAGCAGCTTAGGGGGCGACCCAAGCAATCAGCCCCAGCATTTT.

As concerns this clone: In the same sample, other DNA sequences code for this CDR3. The rearrangement links TRBV5-1 to TRBJ2-3, with TRBD1 identical over 8 bases. The CDR3 is 15 amino acids. V shed 4 bases and J 3 bases; nucleotides not matched to a gene: 7. Germline CDR1 SGHRS, CDR2 YFSETQ. CDR3 loop: CASSLQDRETDTQYF. The CDR3 DNA follows: TGCGCCAGCAGCCTTCAGGACAGGGAGACAGATACGCAGTATTTT.

The chain links TRBV28 to TRBJ2-7, with 7 bases matching TRBD1. The V gene end was trimmed by 6 bases and the J gene end by 0 bases; junction bases not matched to a gene: 8. The CDR3 has 15 amino acids. Germline V gene data show CDR1 as MDHEN and CDR2 as SYDVKM. Here the CDR3 reads CASSATGIDSYEQYF. CDR3 bases: TGTGCCAGCAGCGCGACAGGGATCGACTCCTACGAGCAGTACTTC.

This clone has more than one count but fewer than ten. V gene TRBV4-1 combines with J gene TRBJ1-5, with D perhaps TRBD1 (5 bases). Trimming shortened V by 0 bases and J by 6 bases, and 18 bases separated the two germline ends. The germline gives CDR1 MGHRA, CDR2 YSYEKL. This CDR3 is 17 amino acids long. The CDR3 DNA is TGCGCCAGCAGCCAAGAAGCCGGGGCAGGGCTTTTTCAGCCCCAGCATTTT. Amino acid sequence: CASSQEAGAGLFQPQHF.

The chain carries TRBV7-9 and TRBJ1-1; tentatively, D is TRBD1 (5 bases). Between the trimmed V and J ends, which lost 0 bases and 6 bases, there was a span of 8 bases. Germline assignment: CDR1 SEHNR and CDR2 FQNEAQ (reference sequence). The CDR3 has 13 residues. This chain's CDR3 is CASSLARDAEAFF. The CDR3 nucleotides read TGTGCCAGCAGCTTAGCGAGGGACGCTGAAGCTTTCTTT.

Here the CDR3 reads CASRLPGSGYGYTF. CDR3 coding DNA: TGTGCCAGCAGATTACCTGGATCGGGCTATGGCTACACCTTC. V gene TRBV7-8 combines with J gene TRBJ1-2, with unresolved D. CDR3 length: 14 amino acids. Germline V lookup: CDR1 SGHVS, CDR2 FQNEAQ. V was trimmed by 6 bases and J by 4 bases, leaving 15 bases between them.

This chain links TRBV20-1 with TRBJ1-6; D is possibly TRBD1 (5 bases). CDR1 DFQATT and CDR2 SNEGSKA come from the germline V gene (reference sequence). With 6 bases removed from V and 0 bases from J, the gap between germline ends came to 12 bases. This CDR3 is built from 15 residues. The CDR3 bases are TGCAGTGCCGGGACGGCCAGCTCCTATAATTCACCCCTCCACTTT. It translates to CSAGTASSYNSPLHF.